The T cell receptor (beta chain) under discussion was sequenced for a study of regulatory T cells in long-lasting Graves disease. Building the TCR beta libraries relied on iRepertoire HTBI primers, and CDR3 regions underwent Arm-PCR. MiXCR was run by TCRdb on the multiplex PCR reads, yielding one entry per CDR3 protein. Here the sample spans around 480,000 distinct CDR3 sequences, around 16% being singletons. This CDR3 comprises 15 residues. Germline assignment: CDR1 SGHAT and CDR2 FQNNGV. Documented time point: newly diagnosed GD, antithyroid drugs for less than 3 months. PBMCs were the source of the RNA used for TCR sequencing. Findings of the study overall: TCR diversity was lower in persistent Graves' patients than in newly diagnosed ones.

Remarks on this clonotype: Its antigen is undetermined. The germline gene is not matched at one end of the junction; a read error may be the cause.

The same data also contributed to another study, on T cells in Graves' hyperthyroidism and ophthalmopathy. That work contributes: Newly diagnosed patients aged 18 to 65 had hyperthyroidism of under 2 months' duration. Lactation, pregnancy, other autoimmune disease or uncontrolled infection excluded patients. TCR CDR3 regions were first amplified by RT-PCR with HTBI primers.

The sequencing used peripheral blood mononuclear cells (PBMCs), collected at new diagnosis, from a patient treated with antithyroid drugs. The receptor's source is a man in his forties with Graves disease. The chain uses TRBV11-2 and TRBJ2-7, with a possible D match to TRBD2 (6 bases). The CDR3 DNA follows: TGCGCCAGCAGCCAAGCGGGCCAGGCGTCGGGCGAGCAGTACTTC. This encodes CASSQAGQASGEQYF. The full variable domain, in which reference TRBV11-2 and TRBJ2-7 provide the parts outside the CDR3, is EAGVAQSPRYKIIEKRQSVAFWCNPISGHATLYWYQQILGQGPKLLIQFQNNGVVDDSQLPKDRFSAERLKGVDSTLKIQPAKLEDSAVYLCASSQAGQASGEQYFGPGTRLTVT.